This T cell receptor (beta chain) was retrieved from a study of T cells of healthy individuals. Germline V gene sequence: CDR1 KGHSH, CDR2 LQKENI. V lost 5 bases to trimming and J lost 4 bases, with 14 bases between them. This CDR3 is built from 14 residues. TCRdb re-called the 5' RACE reads with MiXCR, one entry per CDR3 protein. The table has 53,000 or so distinct CDR3 sequences, over 12% seen once. The chain combines TRBV18 with TRBJ1-2; D is ambiguous. The source of this sequence is a human donor in good health. The CDR3 coding sequence is TGTGCCAGCTCAACTTTAAGTGGCAGCTATGGCTACACCTTC. Amino acid sequence: CASSTLSGSYGYTF. Based on the CDR3 plus reference TRBV18 and TRBJ1-2, the full variable domain is NAGVMQNPRHLVRRRGQEARLRCSPMKGHSHVYWYRQLPEEGLKFMVYLQKENIIDESGMPKERFSAEFPKEGPSILRIQQVVRGDSAAYFCASSTLSGSYGYTFGSGTRLTVV.